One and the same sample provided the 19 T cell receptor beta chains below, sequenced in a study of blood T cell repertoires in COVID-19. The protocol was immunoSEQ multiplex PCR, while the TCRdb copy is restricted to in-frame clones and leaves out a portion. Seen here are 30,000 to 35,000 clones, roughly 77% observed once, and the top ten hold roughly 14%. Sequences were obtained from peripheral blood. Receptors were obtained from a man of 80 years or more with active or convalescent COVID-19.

The CDR3 protein is CASSLGPQETQYF. For the CDR3, the DNA is TGCGCCAGCAGCTTGGGGCCCCAAGAGACCCAGTACTTC. The rearrangement links TRBV5-1 to TRBJ2-5; D is unresolved. The CDR3 has 13 residues. The germline CDR1 and CDR2 sequences are SGHRS and YFSETQ. V was trimmed by 0 bases and J by 1 base, leaving 4 bases between them.

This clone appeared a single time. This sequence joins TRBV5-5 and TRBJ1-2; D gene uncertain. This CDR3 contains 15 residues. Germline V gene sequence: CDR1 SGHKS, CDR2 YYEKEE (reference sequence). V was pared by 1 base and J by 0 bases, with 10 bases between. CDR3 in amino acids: CASSLLAVTNYGYTF. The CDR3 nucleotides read TGTGCCAGCAGCTTGTTGGCAGTTACTAACTATGGCTACACCTTC.

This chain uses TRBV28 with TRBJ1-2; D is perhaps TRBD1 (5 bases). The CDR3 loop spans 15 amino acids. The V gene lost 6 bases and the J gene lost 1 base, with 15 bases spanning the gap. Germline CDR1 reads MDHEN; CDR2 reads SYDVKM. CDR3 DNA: TGTGCCAGCAGACCGACAGTTACGATTAACTATGGCTACACCTTC. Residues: CASRPTVTINYGYTF.

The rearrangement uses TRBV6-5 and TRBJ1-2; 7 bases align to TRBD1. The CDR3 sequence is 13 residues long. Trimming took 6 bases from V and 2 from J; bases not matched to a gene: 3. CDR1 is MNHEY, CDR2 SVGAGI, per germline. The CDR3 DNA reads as TGTGCCAGCAGACAACAGGGGAACTATGGCTACACCTTC. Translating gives CASRQQGNYGYTF.

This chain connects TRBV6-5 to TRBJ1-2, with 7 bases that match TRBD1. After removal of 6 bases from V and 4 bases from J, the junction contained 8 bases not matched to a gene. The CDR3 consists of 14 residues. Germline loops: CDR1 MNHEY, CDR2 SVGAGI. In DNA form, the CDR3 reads TGTGCCAGCAGCCCAGGGGGAATGCCCTATGGCTACACCTTC. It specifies CASSPGGMPYGYTF.

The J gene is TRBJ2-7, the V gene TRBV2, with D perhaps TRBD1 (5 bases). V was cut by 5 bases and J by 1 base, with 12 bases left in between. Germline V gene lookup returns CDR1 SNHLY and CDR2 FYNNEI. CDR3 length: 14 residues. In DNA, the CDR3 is TGTGCCAGCAGTCAGGGTTTCGAATCCTACGAGCAGTACTTC. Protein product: CASSQGFESYEQYF. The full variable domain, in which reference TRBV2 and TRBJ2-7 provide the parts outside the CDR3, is EPEVTQTPSHQVTQMGQEVILRCVPISNHLYFYWYRQILGQKVEFLVSFYNNEISEKSEIFDDQFSVERPDGSNFTLKIRSTKLEDSAMYFCASSQGFESYEQYFGPGTRLTVT.

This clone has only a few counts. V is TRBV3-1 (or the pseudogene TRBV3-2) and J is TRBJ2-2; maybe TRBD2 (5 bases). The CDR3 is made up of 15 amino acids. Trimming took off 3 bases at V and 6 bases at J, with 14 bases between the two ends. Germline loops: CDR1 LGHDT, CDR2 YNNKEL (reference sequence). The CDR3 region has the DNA TGTGCCAGCAGCCACACACCACTAGGGCCCGGGGAGCTGTTTTTT. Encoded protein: CASSHTPLGPGELFF.

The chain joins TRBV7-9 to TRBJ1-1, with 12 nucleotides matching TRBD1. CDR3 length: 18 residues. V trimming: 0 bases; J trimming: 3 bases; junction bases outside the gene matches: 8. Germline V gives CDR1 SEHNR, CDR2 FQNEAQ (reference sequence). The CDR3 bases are TGTGCCAGCAGCTTAGCGCCGGGACAGGGGGCGGGGGACACTGAAGCTTTCTTT. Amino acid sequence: CASSLAPGQGAGDTEAFF.

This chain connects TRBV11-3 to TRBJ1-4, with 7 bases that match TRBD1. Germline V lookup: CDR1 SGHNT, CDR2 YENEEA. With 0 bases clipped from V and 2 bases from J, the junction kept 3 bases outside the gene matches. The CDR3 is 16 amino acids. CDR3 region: CASSLDGQVTNEKLFF. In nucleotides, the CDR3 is TGTGCCAGCAGCTTAGATGGACAGGTTACTAATGAAAAACTGTTTTTT.

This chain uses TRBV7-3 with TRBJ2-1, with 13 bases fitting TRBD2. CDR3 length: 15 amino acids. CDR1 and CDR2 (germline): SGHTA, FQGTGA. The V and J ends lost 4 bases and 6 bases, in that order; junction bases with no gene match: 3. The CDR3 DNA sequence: TGTGCCAGCAGCTATACTAGCGGGAGGGGCAATGAGCAGTTCTTC. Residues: CASSYTSGRGNEQFF.

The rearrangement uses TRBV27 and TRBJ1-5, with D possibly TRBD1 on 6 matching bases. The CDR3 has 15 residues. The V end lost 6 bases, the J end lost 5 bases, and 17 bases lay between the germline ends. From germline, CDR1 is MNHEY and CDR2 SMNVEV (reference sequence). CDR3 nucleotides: TGTGCCAGCAGACTTAAGGGGGAAGGTTATCAGCCCCAGCATTTT. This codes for CASRLKGEGYQPQHF.

The CDR3 loop is CASSPGLGGADTQYF. CDR3 DNA: TGTGCCAGCAGCCCCGGACTAGGCGGGGCAGATACGCAGTATTTT. This chain links TRBV5-6 with TRBJ2-3, with 7 bases lining up with TRBD2. Germline V lookup: CDR1 SGHDT, CDR2 YYEEEE. This CDR3 comprises 15 residues. Unmatched junction bases numbered 9, after V lost 4 bases and J lost 4 bases.

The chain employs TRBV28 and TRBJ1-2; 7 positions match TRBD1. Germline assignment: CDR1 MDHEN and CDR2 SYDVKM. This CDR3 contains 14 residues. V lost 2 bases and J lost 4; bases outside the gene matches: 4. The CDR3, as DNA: TGTGCCAGCAGTTTAAGGGGGCCCGGCTATGGCTACACCTTC. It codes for CASSLRGPGYGYTF.

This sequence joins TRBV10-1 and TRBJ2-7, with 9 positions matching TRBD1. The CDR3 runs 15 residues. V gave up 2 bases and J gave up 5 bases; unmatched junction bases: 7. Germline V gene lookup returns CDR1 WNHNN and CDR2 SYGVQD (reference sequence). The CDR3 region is CASSEPGQGIDEQYF. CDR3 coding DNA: TGCGCCAGCAGTGAGCCGGGACAGGGAATTGACGAGCAGTACTTC.

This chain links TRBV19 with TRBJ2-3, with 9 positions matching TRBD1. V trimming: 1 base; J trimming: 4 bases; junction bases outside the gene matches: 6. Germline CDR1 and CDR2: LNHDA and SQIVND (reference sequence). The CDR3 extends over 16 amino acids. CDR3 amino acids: CASSIGGTGLADTQYF. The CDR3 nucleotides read TGTGCCAGTAGTATAGGGGGGACAGGGCTTGCAGATACGCAGTATTTT.

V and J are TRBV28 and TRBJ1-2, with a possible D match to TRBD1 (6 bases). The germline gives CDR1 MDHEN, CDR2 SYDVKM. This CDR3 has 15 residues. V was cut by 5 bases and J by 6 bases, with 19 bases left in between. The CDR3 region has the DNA TGTGCCAGCAGTCCCCCGGACAACAGGGTCGATGGCTACACCTTC. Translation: CASSPPDNRVDGYTF.

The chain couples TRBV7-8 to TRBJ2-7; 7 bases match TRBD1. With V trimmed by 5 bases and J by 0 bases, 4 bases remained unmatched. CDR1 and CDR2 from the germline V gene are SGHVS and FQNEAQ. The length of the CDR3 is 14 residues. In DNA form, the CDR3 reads TGTGCCAGCAGCCTACAGGGGACCTCCTACGAGCAGTACTTC. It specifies CASSLQGTSYEQYF.

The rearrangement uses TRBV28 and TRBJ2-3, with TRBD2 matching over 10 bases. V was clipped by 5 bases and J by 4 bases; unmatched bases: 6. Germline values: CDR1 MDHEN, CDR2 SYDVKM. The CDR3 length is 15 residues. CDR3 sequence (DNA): TGTGCCAGCAGTCCGGGACTAGCGTACGCAGATACGCAGTATTTT. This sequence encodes CASSPGLAYADTQYF.

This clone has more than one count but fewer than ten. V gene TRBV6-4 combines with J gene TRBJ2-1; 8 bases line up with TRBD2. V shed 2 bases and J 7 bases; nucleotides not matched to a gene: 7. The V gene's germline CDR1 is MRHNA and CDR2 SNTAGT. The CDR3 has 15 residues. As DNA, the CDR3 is TGTGCCAGCAGTGACAGCTCGGGAGGGGGGAATGAGCAGTTCTTC. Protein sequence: CASSDSSGGGNEQFF.